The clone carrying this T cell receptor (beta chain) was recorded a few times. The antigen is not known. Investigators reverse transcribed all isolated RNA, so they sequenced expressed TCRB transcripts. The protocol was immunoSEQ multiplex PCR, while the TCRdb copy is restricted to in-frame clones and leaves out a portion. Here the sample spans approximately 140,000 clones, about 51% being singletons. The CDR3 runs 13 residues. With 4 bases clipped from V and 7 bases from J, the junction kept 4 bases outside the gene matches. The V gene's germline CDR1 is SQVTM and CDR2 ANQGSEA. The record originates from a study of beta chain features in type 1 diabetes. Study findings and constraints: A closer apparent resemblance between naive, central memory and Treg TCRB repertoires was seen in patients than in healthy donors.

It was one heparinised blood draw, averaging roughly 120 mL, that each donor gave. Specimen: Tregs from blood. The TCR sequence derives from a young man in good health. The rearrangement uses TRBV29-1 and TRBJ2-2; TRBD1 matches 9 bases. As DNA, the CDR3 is TGCAGCGTTGCCCGACAGGGGGACGGGGAGCTGTTTTTT. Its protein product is CSVARQGDGELFF.